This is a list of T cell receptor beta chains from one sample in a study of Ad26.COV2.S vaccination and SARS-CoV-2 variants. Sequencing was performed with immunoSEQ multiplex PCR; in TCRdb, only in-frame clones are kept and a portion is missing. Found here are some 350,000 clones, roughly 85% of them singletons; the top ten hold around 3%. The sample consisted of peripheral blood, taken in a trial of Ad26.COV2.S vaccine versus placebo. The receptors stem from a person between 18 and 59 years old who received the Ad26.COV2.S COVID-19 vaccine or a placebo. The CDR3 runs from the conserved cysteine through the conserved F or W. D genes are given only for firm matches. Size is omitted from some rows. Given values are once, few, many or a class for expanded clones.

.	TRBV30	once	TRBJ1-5	TGTGCCTGGAGTCAGGTAGGGGCGAACAATCAGCCCCAGCATTTT	CAWSQVGANNQPQHF
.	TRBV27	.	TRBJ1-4	TGTGCCAGCAGTTGGCGCGAAAGTACAACTAATGAAAAACTGTTTTTT	CASSWRESTTNEKLFF
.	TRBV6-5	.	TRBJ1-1	TGTGCCAGCAGACGAACACGGAACACTGAAGCTTTCTTT	CASRRTRNTEAFF
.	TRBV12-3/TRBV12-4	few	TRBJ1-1	TGTGCCAGCAGTTTAGGGCCGGGGACTGAAGCTTTCTTT	CASSLGPGTEAFF
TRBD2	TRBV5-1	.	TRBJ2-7	TGCGCCAGCAGCTCGGCCCCCATACTAGCGGGAACCTACGAGCAGTACTTC	CASSSAPILAGTYEQYF
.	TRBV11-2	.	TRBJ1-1	TGTGCCAGCAGCTTAGATCTCCGAAACACTGAAGCTTTCTTT	CASSLDLRNTEAFF
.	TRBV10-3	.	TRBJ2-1	TGTGCCATCAGTGAATCTAACAATGAGCAGTTCTTC	CAISESNNEQFF
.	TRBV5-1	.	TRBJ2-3	TGCGCCAGCAGCTTGGATCTGACCCAGCAGTATTTT	CASSLDLTQQYF
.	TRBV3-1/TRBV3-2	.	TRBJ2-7	TGTGCCAGCAGCCGTACAGCCTACGAGCAGTACTTC	CASSRTAYEQYF
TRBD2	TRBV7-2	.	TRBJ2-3	TGTGCCAGCAGCTCCCAGGTGGAGGTTAGCGGGACCACAGATACGCAGTATTTT	CASSSQVEVSGTTDTQYF
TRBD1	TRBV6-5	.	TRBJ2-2	TGTGCCAGCGGCCTTTTTCAGGGGGACACCGGGGAGCTGTTTTTT	CASGLFQGDTGELFF
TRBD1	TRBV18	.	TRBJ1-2	TGTGCCAGCTCACCAGGACAGGCCCCTGTTTATCGCTACACCTTC	CASSPGQAPVYRYTF
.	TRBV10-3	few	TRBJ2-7	TGTGCCATCAGTGGGGCATACGAGCAGTACTTC	CAISGAYEQYF
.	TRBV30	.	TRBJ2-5	TGTGCCTGGAGAACCGGGCTTCGGGAGACCCAGTACTTC	CAWRTGLRETQYF
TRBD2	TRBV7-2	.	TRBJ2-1	TGTGCCAGCAGCTTATGGAGCGGGAGGTCCAATGAGCAGTTCTTC	CASSLWSGRSNEQFF